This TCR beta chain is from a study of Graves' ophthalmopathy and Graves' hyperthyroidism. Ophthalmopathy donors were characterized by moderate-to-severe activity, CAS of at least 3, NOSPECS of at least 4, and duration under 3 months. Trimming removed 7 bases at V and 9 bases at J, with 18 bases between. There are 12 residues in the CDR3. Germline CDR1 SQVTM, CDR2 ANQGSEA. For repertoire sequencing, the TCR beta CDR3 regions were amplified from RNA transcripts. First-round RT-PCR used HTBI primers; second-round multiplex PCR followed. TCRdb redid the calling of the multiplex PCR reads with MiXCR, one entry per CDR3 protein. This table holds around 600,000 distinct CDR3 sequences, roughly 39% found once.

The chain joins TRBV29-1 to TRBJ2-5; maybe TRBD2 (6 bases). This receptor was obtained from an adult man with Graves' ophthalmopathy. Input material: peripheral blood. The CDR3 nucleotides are TGCAGCGGGGGGGAGGTTGGTCAGCCCCAGTACTTC. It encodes CSGGEVGQPQYF.